The source of this TCR beta chain is a study of blood T cell repertoires in COVID-19. As for the study in general: Samples representing acute and convalescent COVID-19 were sourced from the United States, Italy and Spain.

The V end was cut by 2 bases, the J end by 0 bases, with 7 bases between. Germline V gives CDR1 SNHLY, CDR2 FYNNEI. The CDR3 covers 14 residues. The protocol was immunoSEQ multiplex PCR, while the TCRdb copy is restricted to in-frame clones and leaves out a portion. The sample contains roughly 400,000 clones, around 87% of which appear only once. Seattle cases were enrolled at active infection and followed longitudinally. The TCR comes from a woman aged 60-75 years with COVID-19, enrolled during active disease. The genes are TRBV2 and TRBJ1-1, with unresolved D. The sequencing input was peripheral blood. CDR3 region: CASSELLVNTEAFF. CDR3 DNA sequence: TGTGCCAGCAGTGAATTATTAGTGAACACTGAAGCTTTCTTT. The complete variable domain, with remaining parts taken from reference TRBV2 and TRBJ1-1, reads EPEVTQTPSHQVTQMGQEVILRCVPISNHLYFYWYRQILGQKVEFLVSFYNNEISEKSEIFDDQFSVERPDGSNFTLKIRSTKLEDSAMYFCASSELLVNTEAFFGQGTRLTVV.